This TCR beta chain originates from a study of T cells in Graves' hyperthyroidism and ophthalmopathy. This CDR3 spans 14 amino acids. Germline-derived CDR1 and CDR2 are SGHNT and YYREEE (reference sequence). The germline V and J ends were trimmed by 0 bases and 3 bases, with 9 bases remaining between them. This clonotype was observed a handful of times. Regions amplified from RNA transcripts were the TCR beta CDR3 regions. First-round RT-PCR targeting the TCR CDR3 was performed with the HTBI primer set. TCRdb called the multiplex PCR reads again in MiXCR, with one record for every CDR3 protein. The sample records approximately 380,000 distinct CDR3 sequences, under 20% being singletons. Uncontrolled infection, other autoimmune disease, pregnancy or lactation disqualified patients from enrolment.

The origin of this receptor is a man between 18 and 29 years old with Graves' ophthalmopathy. Material for sequencing was blood. The chain recombines TRBV5-4 with TRBJ2-5; D is ambiguous. CDR3 DNA sequence: TGTGCCAGCAGCTTGGTCGCAGCGAAAGAGACCCAGTACTTC. Its protein is CASSLVAAKETQYF.